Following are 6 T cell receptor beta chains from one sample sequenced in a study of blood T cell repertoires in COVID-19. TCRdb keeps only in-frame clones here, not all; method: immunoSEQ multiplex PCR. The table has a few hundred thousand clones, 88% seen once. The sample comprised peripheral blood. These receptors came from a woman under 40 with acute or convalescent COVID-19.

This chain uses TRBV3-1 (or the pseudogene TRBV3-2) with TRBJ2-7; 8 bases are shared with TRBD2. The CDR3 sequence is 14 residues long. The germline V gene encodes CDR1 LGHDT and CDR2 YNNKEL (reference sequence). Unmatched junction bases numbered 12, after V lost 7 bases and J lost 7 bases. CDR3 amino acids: CASTPLGLAGEQYF. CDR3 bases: TGTGCCAGCACCCCCCTCGGGCTAGCGGGTGAGCAGTACTTC.

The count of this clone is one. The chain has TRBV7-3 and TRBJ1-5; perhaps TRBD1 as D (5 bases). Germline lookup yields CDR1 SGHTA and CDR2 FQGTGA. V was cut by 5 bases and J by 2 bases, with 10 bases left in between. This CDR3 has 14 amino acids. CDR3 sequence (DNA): TGTGCCAGCAGCCGGGGCGGGGGCAATCAGCCCCAGCATTTT. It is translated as CASSRGGGNQPQHF.

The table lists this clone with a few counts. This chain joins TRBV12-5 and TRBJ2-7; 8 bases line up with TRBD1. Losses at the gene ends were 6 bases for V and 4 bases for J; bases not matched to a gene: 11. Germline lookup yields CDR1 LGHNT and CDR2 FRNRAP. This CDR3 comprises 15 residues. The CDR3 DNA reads TGTGCTAGTGGCTGGACAGGGTCCTCTACATACGAGCAGTACTTC. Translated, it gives CASGWTGSSTYEQYF.

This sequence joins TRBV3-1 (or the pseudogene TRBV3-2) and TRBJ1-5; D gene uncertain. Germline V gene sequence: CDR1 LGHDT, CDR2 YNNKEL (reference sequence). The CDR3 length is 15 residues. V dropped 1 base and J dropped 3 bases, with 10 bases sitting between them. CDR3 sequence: CASSQGGGINQPQHF. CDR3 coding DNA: TGTGCCAGCAGCCAAGGTGGCGGAATCAATCAGCCCCAGCATTTT.

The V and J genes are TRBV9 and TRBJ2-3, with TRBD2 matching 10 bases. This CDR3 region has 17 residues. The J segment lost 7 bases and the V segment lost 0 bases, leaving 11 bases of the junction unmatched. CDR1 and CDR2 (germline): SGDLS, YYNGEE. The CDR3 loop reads CASSVENSGRAKHTQYF. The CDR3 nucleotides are TGTGCCAGCAGCGTAGAGAACAGCGGGAGGGCCAAGCATACGCAGTATTTT.

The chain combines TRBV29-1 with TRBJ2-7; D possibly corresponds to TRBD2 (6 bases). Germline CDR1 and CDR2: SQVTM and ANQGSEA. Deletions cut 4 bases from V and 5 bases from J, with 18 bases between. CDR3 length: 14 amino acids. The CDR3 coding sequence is TGCAGCGTTGTCCCTTCAGCGGGCGGGCACGAGCAGTACTTC. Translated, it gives CSVVPSAGGHEQYF.